What follows describes a single T cell receptor beta chain. Antigen unknown. This sample was taken from a study of T cell responses to AZD1222 COVID-19 vaccine. Study outcomes and limitations: Without day 14 samples, only post-peak T cell repertoires were studied.

The method was immunoSEQ multiplex PCR; TCRdb's version includes in-frame clones alone and lacks a portion of them. Its table records over 120,000 clones. The V and J ends lost 3 bases and 4 bases respectively, with 13 bases between them. There are 14 residues in the CDR3. Germline V lookup: CDR1 LGHNA, CDR2 YSLEER. This TCR was sampled from an adult in good health. The V gene is TRBV4-3, the J gene TRBJ2-7; D possibly corresponds to TRBD2 (7 bases). The material sequenced was peripheral blood. The CDR3 reads CASSHSRGAYEQYF. DNA of the CDR3: TGCGCCAGCAGCCACAGTCGGGGGGCGTACGAGCAGTACTTC.